This entry lists 23 T cell receptor beta chains sequenced from one sample in a study of blood T cell repertoires in COVID-19. Assay: immunoSEQ multiplex PCR; the TCRdb copy retains only in-frame clones and omits some. The sample yields over 45,000 clones, less than 85% seen once. Input material: peripheral blood. These receptors were obtained from a human donor in a cohort sampled during active COVID-19.

The gene calls are TRBV24-1 and TRBJ2-7; 7 bases are shared with TRBD1. Germline lookup yields CDR1 KGHDR and CDR2 SFDVKD. The junction had 7 bases not matched to a gene; V was cut back by 4 bases and J by 2 bases. The CDR3 extends over 15 amino acids. CDR3 region: CATSDRTGSPYEQYF. CDR3 sequence (DNA): TGTGCCACCAGTGACAGGACAGGATCTCCCTACGAGCAGTACTTC.

The rearrangement links TRBV19 to TRBJ1-5, with a weak D call TRBD1 (5 bases). The CDR3 extends over 16 amino acids. V gave up 3 bases and J gave up 2 bases, with 14 bases separating them. The germline gives CDR1 LNHDA, CDR2 SQIVND (reference sequence). DNA of the CDR3: TGTGCCAGTAGTATTGGAGGGGCGCGGGGCAATCAGCCCCAGCATTTT. Its protein is CASSIGGARGNQPQHF.

This clone has ten or more counts. The germline gene is not matched at one end of the junction; a read error may be the cause. This chain links TRBV5-8 with TRBJ1-1; 9 nucleotides match TRBD1. The length of the CDR3 is 15 residues. Germline loops: CDR1 SGHTS, CDR2 YDEGEE. This CDR3 reads CASSLGQGRWAEAFF. CDR3 DNA sequence: TGTGCCAGCAGTTTGGGACAGGGAAGATGGGCTGAAGCTTTCTTT.

The rearrangement links TRBV14 to TRBJ1-1; D is unresolved. The CDR3 is 13 amino acids. CDR1 SGHDN and CDR2 FVKESK come from the germline V gene. V dropped 1 base and J dropped 1 base, with 4 bases sitting between them. Written as DNA, the CDR3 is TGTGCCAGCAGCCAAGTTAGGAACACTGAAGCTTTCTTT. Its translation: CASSQVRNTEAFF.

This clone appeared a few times. This chain links TRBV27 with TRBJ1-5, with TRBD1 matching over 10 bases. CDR3 length equals 14 residues. Unmatched junction bases numbered 5, after V lost 6 bases and J lost 6 bases. The germline CDR1 and CDR2 sequences are MNHEY and SMNVEV (reference sequence). CDR3 in DNA: TGTGCCAGCAGAAGACAGGGGGCTTTTCAGCCCCAGCATTTT. Translated, it gives CASRRQGAFQPQHF.

V gene TRBV11-3 combines with J gene TRBJ1-6, with TRBD1 identical over 8 bases. The V segment lost 4 bases and the J segment 5 bases; nucleotides outside the gene matches: 4. The CDR3 has 15 amino acids. CDR1 is SGHNT, CDR2 YENEEA, per germline. The CDR3 DNA reads as TGTGCCAGCAGCTCCGGGACAGGCGATAATTCACCCCTCCACTTT. Its protein product is CASSSGTGDNSPLHF.

The rearrangement joins TRBV27 to TRBJ1-6; a possible D gene is TRBD1 (6 bases). Germline loops: CDR1 MNHEY, CDR2 SMNVEV (reference sequence). The CDR3 covers 14 residues. V dropped 6 bases and J dropped 7 bases, with 13 bases sitting between them. DNA of the CDR3: TGTGCCAGCAGACCCGGGACATCAAATTCACCCCTCCACTTT. Translation gives CASRPGTSNSPLHF.

This clone was counted a few times. The CDR3: CASNLGQGNQPQHF. The CDR3 nucleotides are TGTGCCAGCAACCTAGGACAGGGCAATCAGCCCCAGCATTTT. The chain joins TRBV7-2 to TRBJ1-5; TRBD1 matches at 7 bases. Germline trimming cut 7 bases from V and 2 bases from J; bases unmatched to any gene: 5. Germline V CDR1 and CDR2: SGHTA, FQGNSA. The CDR3 sequence is 14 residues long.

The chain uses TRBV25-1 and TRBJ1-3, with a weak D call TRBD1 (6 bases). V was shortened by 3 bases and J by 0 bases, with 9 bases between the two germline ends. The germline gives CDR1 MGHDK, CDR2 SYGVNS. CDR3 length equals 15 residues. CDR3 protein: CASSETGPSGNTIYF. Written as DNA, the CDR3 is TGTGCCAGCAGTGAGACAGGCCCCTCTGGAAACACCATATATTTT.

The genes are TRBV19 and TRBJ1-1; 9 bases agree with TRBD1. This CDR3 has 14 residues. Trimming took 3 bases from V and 10 from J; bases not matched to a gene: 9. CDR1 and CDR2 from the germline V gene are LNHDA and SQIVND (reference sequence). The CDR3 loop is CASSIRDREGRAFF. CDR3 nucleotides: TGTGCCAGTAGTATTCGGGACAGGGAGGGGAGAGCTTTCTTT.

This clone was counted a single time. The chain combines TRBV2 with TRBJ2-3; perhaps TRBD2 as D (6 bases). Per the germline V gene, CDR1 is SNHLY and CDR2 is FYNNEI. Trimming left V 2 bases short and J 6 bases short, with 15 bases between. CDR3 size: 15 residues. In DNA, the CDR3 is TGTGCCAGCAGTGAACTGGACTATGATCGGGATACGCAGTATTTT. Translated, it gives CASSELDYDRDTQYF.

The CDR3 here is CASSLVGAYRDSDSPLHF. The CDR3 DNA reads TGTGCCAGCAGCTTGGTGGGGGCCTACCGGGACAGTGATTCACCCCTCCACTTT. V usage is TRBV5-4 and J usage is TRBJ1-6; the match to TRBD1 covers 7 bases. Trimming cost V 0 bases and J 8 bases; bases outside gene matches: 14. This CDR3 comprises 18 residues. The germline V gene encodes CDR1 SGHNT and CDR2 YYREEE (reference sequence). The full variable domain, in which reference TRBV5-4 and TRBJ1-6 provide the parts outside the CDR3, is ETGVTQSPTHLIKTRGQQVTLRCSSQSGHNTVSWYQQALGQGPQFIFQYYREEENGRGNFPPRFSGLQFPNYSSELNVNALELDDSALYLCASSLVGAYRDSDSPLHFGNGTRLTVT.

The chain carries TRBV4-2 and TRBJ1-3; D perhaps matches TRBD1 (5 bases). V was cut by 4 bases and J by 2 bases, with 18 bases left in between. Per the germline V gene, CDR1 is LGHNA and CDR2 is YNFKEQ. The CDR3 length is 17 residues. For the CDR3, the DNA is TGTGCCAGCAGCCCCCCGGGCAGGGAAGGACCTGGAAACACCATATATTTT. It encodes CASSPPGREGPGNTIYF.

In this sample, this clone turned up once. The CDR3 sequence: CASGRTRDTDTQYF. The CDR3 coding sequence is TGTGCCAGCGGTCGAACTAGAGACACAGATACGCAGTATTTT. The V and J genes are TRBV6-5 and TRBJ2-3, with a weak D call TRBD2 (5 bases). The V end lost 8 bases, the J end lost 2 bases, and 14 bases lay between the germline ends. Germline lookup yields CDR1 MNHEY and CDR2 SVGAGI. The CDR3 is 14 amino acids.

This chain uses TRBV29-1 with TRBJ1-2; D is unresolved. This CDR3 is 14 amino acids long. The V gene lost 2 bases and the J gene lost 7 bases, with 17 bases spanning the gap. CDR1 is SQVTM, CDR2 ANQGSEA, per germline. The CDR3 sequence: CSVEWAGGIRGYTF. The CDR3, as DNA: TGCAGCGTTGAATGGGCGGGCGGAATTCGTGGCTACACCTTC. Full variable domain (missing parts from reference TRBV29-1 and TRBJ1-2): SAVISQKPSRDICQRGTSLTIQCQVDSQVTMMFWYRQQPGQSLTLIATANQGSEATYESGFVIDKFPISRPNLTFSTLTVSNMSPEDSSIYLCSVEWAGGIRGYTFGSGTRLTVV.

In nucleotides, the CDR3 is TGTGCCAGCGGGGGGACAGCGACCAGGGAGCAGTACTTC. It encodes CASGGTATREQYF. The rearrangement links TRBV6-5 to TRBJ2-7, with D perhaps TRBD1 (7 bases). V was pared by 8 bases and J by 7 bases, with 18 bases between. The germline CDR1 and CDR2 sequences are MNHEY and SVGAGI. The CDR3 length is 13 residues.

The V gene is TRBV7-9, the J gene TRBJ1-4, with 7 nucleotides matching TRBD1. The trim removed 5 bases at V and 6 bases at J, leaving 9 bases unmatched. This CDR3 contains 15 residues. From germline, CDR1 is SEHNR and CDR2 FQNEAQ (reference sequence). CDR3 loop: CASSEQTGVDEKLFF. CDR3 DNA: TGTGCCAGCAGCGAACAAACAGGGGTCGATGAAAAACTGTTTTTT. Filled out from reference TRBV7-9 and TRBJ1-4, the complete variable domain reads DTGVSQNPRHKITKRGQNVTFRCDPISEHNRLYWYRQTLGQGPEFLTYFQNEAQLEKSRLLSDRFSAERPKGSFSTLEIQRTEQGDSAMYLCASSEQTGVDEKLFFGSGTQLSVL.

V and J are TRBV28 and TRBJ1-2, with D hard to call. The length of the CDR3 is 12 residues. CDR1 MDHEN and CDR2 SYDVKM come from the germline V gene. The V end was cut by 7 bases, the J end by 0 bases, with 6 bases between. The CDR3 loop is CASTGTNYGYTF. The CDR3 DNA reads as TGTGCCAGCACGGGGACTAACTATGGCTACACCTTC.

The chain joins TRBV5-1 to TRBJ2-5; 9 positions agree with TRBD1. V lost 3 bases, J lost 5 bases, and 8 bases stayed unmatched. The germline V gene encodes CDR1 SGHRS and CDR2 YFSETQ. This CDR3 has 15 amino acids. CDR3 region: CASSWGQGGAETQYF. In nucleotides, the CDR3 is TGCGCCAGCAGCTGGGGACAGGGTGGAGCGGAGACCCAGTACTTC.

The chain couples TRBV3-1 (or the pseudogene TRBV3-2) to TRBJ1-1; no clear D. The CDR3 runs to 15 residues. Trimming pared 0 bases from V and 0 bases from J, leaving 8 bases between. Germline V lookup: CDR1 LGHDT, CDR2 YNNKEL (reference sequence). In nucleotides, the CDR3 is TGTGCCAGCAGCCAAGACAGGATCATGAACACTGAAGCTTTCTTT. This gives the protein CASSQDRIMNTEAFF.

The J gene is TRBJ1-2, the V gene TRBV6-4; maybe TRBD1 (6 bases). V dropped 3 bases and J dropped 8 bases, with 13 bases sitting between them. Germline lookup yields CDR1 MRHNA and CDR2 SNTAGT. The CDR3 contains 13 residues. CDR3 amino acids: CASSELQGSGYTF. The DNA for the CDR3 is TGTGCCAGCAGTGAGTTGCAGGGGTCGGGCTACACCTTC.

The chain combines TRBV4-1 with TRBJ1-5; 7 bases line up with TRBD1. V trimming: 3 bases; J trimming: 4 bases; junction bases outside the gene matches: 12. There are 17 residues in the CDR3. Germline-derived CDR1 and CDR2 are MGHRA and YSYEKL. The CDR3 here is CASSHQDNRGENQPQHF. CDR3 DNA: TGCGCCAGCAGCCACCAAGACAACAGGGGCGAAAATCAGCCCCAGCATTTT.

This chain joins TRBV5-5 and TRBJ1-1, with a tentative D call TRBD1 (6 bases). The V gene lost 0 bases and the J gene lost 5 bases, with 11 bases spanning the gap. The CDR3 has 14 amino acids. From germline, CDR1 is SGHKS and CDR2 YYEKEE (reference sequence). The CDR3 protein is CASSLEGGSTEAFF. DNA for the CDR3: TGTGCCAGCAGCTTGGAGGGGGGGAGTACTGAAGCTTTCTTT. The full variable domain, rest sourced from reference TRBV5-5 and TRBJ1-1, is DAGVTQSPTHLIKTRGQQVTLRCSPISGHKSVSWYQQVLGQGPQFIFQYYEKEERGRGNFPDRFSARQFPNYSSELNVNALLLGDSALYLCASSLEGGSTEAFFGQGTRLTVV.